This T cell receptor beta chain originates from a study of T cells after yellow fever vaccination. TCRdb analysed the 5' RACE reads with MiXCR anew, one entry per CDR3 protein. The table has a few hundred thousand distinct CDR3 sequences, roughly 12% seen once. This CDR3 comprises 18 residues. The V gene lost 1 base and the J gene lost 7 bases, with 26 bases spanning the gap. CDR1 is SGHAT, CDR2 FQNNGV, per germline. The rearrangement links TRBV11-2 to TRBJ2-7; tentatively, D is TRBD2 (6 bases). This receptor was taken from a young man who received the YFV17D yellow fever vaccine. Sequenced material: PBMCs, taken on the day of the first yellow fever vaccination. Here the CDR3 reads CASSLVGGPGLISGEQYV. The CDR3 DNA reads as TGTGCCAGCAGCTTAGTGGGCGGGCCGGGACTGATCTCTGGTGAGCAGTACGTC.